These 10 T cell receptor beta chains share one sample of origin, sequenced in a study of spatial heterogeneity in lung cancer. This sample's time point: sample taken at primary tumor resection. A single record per CDR3 protein comes from TCRdb applying MiXCR to the 5' RACE reads. Of 130 or so distinct CDR3 sequences in the sample, 15% to 20% were seen once. This sample comprised normal lung tissue next to the tumor, obtained at surgery. All receptors come from a male donor with early-stage non-small cell lung cancer.

This clonotype was detected a few times. A library made for alpha chains picked up this beta chain off target, so its size means little. The chain couples TRBV11-2 to TRBJ2-1, with 8 positions matching TRBD1. Germline CDR1 SGHAT, CDR2 FQNNGV. The CDR3 contains 13 residues. Trimming removed 6 bases from V and 9 bases from J; junction bases left unmatched: 7. In DNA form, the CDR3 reads TGTGCCAGCAGTAATCAGGGGGCGGGTGAGCAGTTCTTC. It translates to CASSNQGAGEQFF.

Note on this clonotype: This beta chain is an unintended read in a library built for alpha chains; its size means little. The chain couples TRBV5-1 to TRBJ2-5; 7 nucleotides align to TRBD1. The germline V gene has CDR1 SGHRS and CDR2 YFSETQ. V shed 2 bases and J 2 bases; nucleotides not matched to a gene: 6. The CDR3 extends over 15 amino acids. The CDR3 is CASSFYGQAQETQYF. The CDR3, as DNA: TGCGCCAGCAGCTTCTACGGACAGGCACAAGAGACCCAGTACTTC.

This clonotype was observed a handful of times. Being off target in a library aimed at alpha chains, this beta chain has a size of little meaning. The rearrangement links TRBV14 to TRBJ2-1; 11 bases align to TRBD2. CDR3 length equals 16 residues. J gave up 5 bases and V 3 bases, and 6 bases lay outside the gene matches. Germline V gene data show CDR1 as SGHDN and CDR2 as FVKESK. The CDR3 is CASSHSLAGDHNEQFF. The CDR3 bases are TGTGCCAGCAGCCATTCACTAGCGGGAGACCACAATGAGCAGTTCTTC. The whole variable domain, remainder taken from reference TRBV14 and TRBJ2-1, is EAGVTQFPSHSVIEKGQTVTLRCDPISGHDNLYWYRRVMGKEIKFLLHFVKESKQDESGMPNNRFLAERTGGTYSTLKVQPAELEDSGVYFCASSHSLAGDHNEQFFGPGTRLTVL.

There are a few counts of this clonotype. With the library built for alpha chains, this beta chain is off target and its frequency is not meaningful. The V call is TRBV7-2, the J call TRBJ1-1; D not resolved. CDR3 size: 15 residues. V dropped 1 base and J dropped 4 bases, with 13 bases sitting between them. The germline gives CDR1 SGHTA, CDR2 FQGNSA. CDR3 in amino acids: CASSLGASGFTEAFF. The CDR3 DNA is TGTGCCAGCAGCTTAGGGGCTAGTGGGTTCACTGAAGCTTTCTTT. The full variable domain, in which reference TRBV7-2 and TRBJ1-1 provide the parts outside the CDR3, is GAGVSQSPSNKVTEKGKDVELRCDPISGHTALYWYRQSLGQGLEFLIYFQGNSAPDKSGLPSDRFSAERTGGSVSTLTIQRTQQEDSAVYLCASSLGASGFTEAFFGQGTRLTVV.

By frequency in the sample, this clonotype is large. This beta chain represents an off-target read in a library built for alpha chains; its size is of limited meaning. The chain is built from TRBV5-4 and TRBJ2-2; the match to TRBD2 covers 12 bases. With V trimmed by 4 bases and J by 4 bases, 5 bases remained unmatched. The CDR3 contains 16 residues. CDR1 and CDR2 (germline): SGHNT, YYREEE (reference sequence). The CDR3 sequence: CASSHGLAGITGELFF. For the CDR3, the DNA is TGTGCCAGCAGCCACGGACTAGCGGGGATCACCGGGGAGCTGTTTTTT.

A note on this clonotype: This beta chain is a stray read from a library made for alpha chains; its abundance is not meaningful. This chain uses TRBV11-3 with TRBJ2-1, with 13 bases fitting TRBD2. Germline CDR1 reads SGHNT; CDR2 reads YENEEA. J gave up 6 bases and V 1 base, and 3 bases lay outside the gene matches. The CDR3 is made up of 16 amino acids. In nucleotides, the CDR3 is TGTGCCAGCAGCTTAGGTACTAGCGGGAGGGCCAATGAGCAGTTCTTC. Amino acid sequence: CASSLGTSGRANEQFF.

On this clonotype itself: This beta chain represents an off-target read in a library built for alpha chains; its size is of limited meaning. The CDR3 sequence: CASSPSSGSRDEQFF. The CDR3 DNA follows: TGTGCCAGCAGCCCTTCTAGCGGGAGTCGAGATGAGCAGTTCTTC. This sequence joins TRBV7-8 and TRBJ2-1; TRBD2 agrees at 10 bases. J gave up 8 bases and V 5 bases, and 9 bases lay outside the gene matches. This CDR3 has 15 residues. Germline CDR1 is SGHVS and CDR2 is FQNEAQ.

This clonotype was detected only a few times. This beta chain slipped into a library made for alpha chains as a stray read, so its size is not meaningful. The chain is built from TRBV24-1 and TRBJ2-2, with a weak D call TRBD2 (6 bases). The CDR3 consists of 13 residues. Germline V gene sequence: CDR1 KGHDR, CDR2 SFDVKD. V lost 12 bases and J lost 1, with 11 bases in between. The CDR3 nucleotides are TGTGCCGCCCATAGCGGGAACACCGGGGAGCTGTTTTTT. Encoded protein: CAAHSGNTGELFF.

Notes on this clonotype: A library made for alpha chains picked up this beta chain off target, so its size means little. The chain joins TRBV4-2 to TRBJ2-2; no definite D call. Germline-derived CDR1 and CDR2 are LGHNA and YNFKEQ. V lost 0 bases and J 5 bases, leaving 10 bases between the germline ends. This CDR3 region has 15 residues. CDR3 region: CASSQDPSRTGELFF. The CDR3 DNA sequence: TGTGCCAGCAGCCAAGATCCCTCTAGAACCGGGGAGCTGTTTTTT.

This clonotype is deemed hyperexpanded. This beta chain is a stray read from a library made for alpha chains; its abundance is not meaningful. The V and J genes are TRBV7-2 and TRBJ2-3; D perhaps matches TRBD2 (5 bases). The germline CDR1 and CDR2 sequences are SGHTA and FQGNSA. The CDR3 length is 17 residues. V lost 5 bases and J 0 bases, leaving 18 bases between the germline ends. Here the CDR3 reads CASSESLRGASTDTQYF. In DNA form, the CDR3 reads TGTGCCAGCAGCGAATCGTTACGGGGAGCTAGCACAGATACGCAGTATTTT.